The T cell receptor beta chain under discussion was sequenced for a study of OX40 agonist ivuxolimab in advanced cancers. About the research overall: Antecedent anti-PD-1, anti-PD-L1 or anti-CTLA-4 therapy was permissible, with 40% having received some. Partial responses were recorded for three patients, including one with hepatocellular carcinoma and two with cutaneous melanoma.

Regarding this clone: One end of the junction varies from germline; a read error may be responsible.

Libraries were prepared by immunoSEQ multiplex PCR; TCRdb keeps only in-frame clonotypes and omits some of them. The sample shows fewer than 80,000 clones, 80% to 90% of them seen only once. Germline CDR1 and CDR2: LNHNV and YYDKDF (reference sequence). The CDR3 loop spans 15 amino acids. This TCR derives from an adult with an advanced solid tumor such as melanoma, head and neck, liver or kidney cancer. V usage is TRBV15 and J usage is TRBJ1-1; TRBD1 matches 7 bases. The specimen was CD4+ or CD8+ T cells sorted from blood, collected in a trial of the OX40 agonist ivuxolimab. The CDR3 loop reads CATSREGQMNTEAFF. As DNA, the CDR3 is TGTGCCACCAGTAGAGAGGGACAGATGAACACTGAAGCTTTCTTT.